This T cell receptor (beta chain) was sequenced for a study of Ad26.COV2.S vaccination and SARS-CoV-2 variants. Generated by immunoSEQ multiplex PCR, the TCRdb table keeps only in-frame clones and is missing some. The sample has 400,000 to 500,000 clones; 89% are singletons. The treatment: around 19 received Ad26.COV2.S at low or high dose, single or two shots; several received placebo; per-sample allocation not given. After the first vaccine or placebo injection, samples were drawn on day 63. This CDR3 is built from 15 residues. CDR1 MNHNS and CDR2 SASEGT come from the germline V gene. The V and J ends lost 8 bases and 3 bases respectively, with 20 bases between them.

This receptor was identified in a person between 18 and 59 years old who received the Ad26.COV2.S COVID-19 vaccine or a placebo. Source: peripheral blood, taken in a trial of Ad26.COV2.S vaccine versus placebo. The chain combines TRBV6-1 with TRBJ2-7; D may be TRBD1 (6 bases). In DNA form, the CDR3 reads TGTGCCAGCCAACCCACGGCAGGGGATCTCTACGAGCAGTACTTC. This gives the protein CASQPTAGDLYEQYF.